This is a list of T cell receptor beta chains from one sample in a study of blood T cell repertoires in COVID-19. Using immunoSEQ multiplex PCR, the repertoire was profiled, and TCRdb retains in-frame clones only, with some absent. The table shows 140,000 or so clones, with under 85% occurring only once. The sample comprised PBMCs or T cells enriched from blood (not recorded which). The origin of the receptors is a woman aged 18-35 years who had been exposed to COVID-19. Each CDR3 is given with its conserved first and last residue. The D gene is left open where the match is weak. Expanded clones are given a class, and other clones once, few, many or no size at all.

DNA: TGTGCCAGCAGTTTCTCCCGGGACAGCTTCTATGGCTACACCTTC
CDR3: CASSFSRDSFYGYTF
length: 15
D: TRBD1
V: TRBV27
size: few
J: TRBJ1-2

DNA: TGTGCCAGCAGACCCCTCGGTGAGGCCCGCAGTCACTATGGCTACACCTTC
CDR3: CASRPLGEARSHYGYTF
length: 17
D: NA
V: TRBV25-1
size: NA
J: TRBJ1-2

DNA: TGTGCCAGCAGCTTAGGTGGCGGCGGTTATACCTACAATGAGCAGTTCTTC
CDR3: CASSLGGGGYTYNEQFF
length: 17
D: NA
V: TRBV7-9
size: NA
J: TRBJ2-1

DNA: TGTGCCAGCAGCTTAGATCAAGGCGGGAGTGCATCCTACAATGAGCAGTTCTTC
CDR3: CASSLDQGGSASYNEQFF
length: 18
D: TRBD2
V: TRBV11-3
size: NA
J: TRBJ2-1

DNA: TGTGCCACCAGTGATTTGGGCGGGACAGGGGCGAATGAGCAGTTCTTC
CDR3: CATSDLGGTGANEQFF
length: 16
D: TRBD1
V: TRBV24-1
size: NA
J: TRBJ2-1

DNA: TGCGCCAGCGGACAGACGGGACCCACGGGGGGCACCATATATTTT
CDR3: CASGQTGPTGGTIYF
length: 15
D: NA
V: TRBV5-1
size: NA
J: TRBJ1-3

DNA: TGTGCCAGCAGTTTCAACAGTGGCTATGGCTACACCTTC
CDR3: CASSFNSGYGYTF
length: 13
D: NA
V: TRBV27
size: medium-sized
J: TRBJ1-2

DNA: TGCGCCAGCAGACACACACGACTAGCGGGAGGGGTAGATACGCAGTATTTT
CDR3: CASRHTRLAGGVDTQYF
length: 17
D: TRBD2
V: TRBV4-1
size: NA
J: TRBJ2-3

DNA: TGTGCCAGCAGCGATTTCCAGCGGGGGGCCCAAGAGACCCAGTACTTC
CDR3: CASSDFQRGAQETQYF
length: 16
D: TRBD2
V: TRBV7-6
size: NA
J: TRBJ2-5

DNA: TGTGCCAGCAGCAAAGAGAACAGGAGGGGTGCCTATGGCTACACCTTC
CDR3: CASSKENRRGAYGYTF
length: 16
D: NA
V: TRBV21-1
size: NA
J: TRBJ1-2

DNA: TGTGCCAGCAGCTTAGGAACCGGGACAGGCCAGGGCTCCATATATTTT
CDR3: CASSLGTGTGQGSIYF
length: 16
D: TRBD1
V: TRBV7-2
size: NA
J: TRBJ1-3

DNA: TGTGCCAGCAGGCCGGGGTTCGGGGGCAATCAGCCCCAGCATTTT
CDR3: CASRPGFGGNQPQHF
length: 15
D: NA
V: TRBV6-5
size: NA
J: TRBJ1-5

DNA: TGTGCCAGCAGTCGGCGGGGTAGCGGGGTCTCCTACGAGCAGTACTTC
CDR3: CASSRRGSGVSYEQYF
length: 16
D: TRBD2
V: TRBV27
size: NA
J: TRBJ2-7

DNA: TGTGCCAGCAGTTTTCTCGGGCAGGGTGGAAACACCATATATTTT
CDR3: CASSFLGQGGNTIYF
length: 15
D: NA
V: TRBV28
size: NA
J: TRBJ1-3

DNA: TGCGCCAGCAGCCAAGACCCGAGACAGGCCTCCTACGAGCAGTACTTC
CDR3: CASSQDPRQASYEQYF
length: 16
D: NA
V: TRBV4-1
size: once
J: TRBJ2-7

DNA: TGTGCCAGCAGCTTTCGCGACAGCAACTCTGGAAACACCATATATTTT
CDR3: CASSFRDSNSGNTIYF
length: 16
D: NA
V: TRBV11-2
size: NA
J: TRBJ1-3

DNA: TGTGCCAGCACAAGCGGACTGTCCAATCAGCCCCAGCATTTT
CDR3: CASTSGLSNQPQHF
length: 14
D: NA
V: TRBV2
size: NA
J: TRBJ1-5

DNA: TGTGCCAGCAGCCACGCCGGGGGTAACAATTCACCCCTCCACTTT
CDR3: CASSHAGGNNSPLHF
length: 15
D: NA
V: TRBV3-1/TRBV3-2
size: NA
J: TRBJ1-6

DNA: TGTGCCAGCAGCGGTCCGGGATGGCATTCACCCCTCCACTTT
CDR3: CASSGPGWHSPLHF
length: 14
D: NA
V: TRBV7-9
size: NA
J: TRBJ1-6

DNA: TGTGCCAGCAGCTTGGATTCGCTGACTAGCGGTCGCACAGATACGCAGTATTTT
CDR3: CASSLDSLTSGRTDTQYF
length: 18
D: TRBD2
V: TRBV5-6
size: NA
J: TRBJ2-3

DNA: TGTGCCAGCAGCGCCAGGGGGGTGGTCAATCAGCCCCAGCATTTT
CDR3: CASSARGVVNQPQHF
length: 15
D: TRBD1
V: TRBV9
size: NA
J: TRBJ1-5

DNA: TGTGCCAGCAGCCCCAGGAGCAGGGGAGCCTACGAGCAGTACTTC
CDR3: CASSPRSRGAYEQYF
length: 15
D: NA
V: TRBV7-6
size: NA
J: TRBJ2-7

DNA: TGTGCCACCAGCACTAGACTGATTAACTATGGCTACACCTTC
CDR3: CATSTRLINYGYTF
length: 14
D: NA
V: TRBV15
size: once
J: TRBJ1-2

DNA: TGCGCCAGCAGCTTGGCCTCGGGGACTCTTTACAATGAGCAGTTCTTC
CDR3: CASSLASGTLYNEQFF
length: 16
D: NA
V: TRBV5-1
size: NA
J: TRBJ2-1

DNA: TGTGCCAGCAGCTTCAGCAGGACAGGGATTACGGAGCAGTTCTTC
CDR3: CASSFSRTGITEQFF
length: 15
D: TRBD1
V: TRBV6-5
size: NA
J: TRBJ2-1

DNA: TGTGCCAGCAGTTCCTCAGGGGTTGGGTACGAGCAGTACTTC
CDR3: CASSSSGVGYEQYF
length: 14
D: NA
V: TRBV27
size: NA
J: TRBJ2-7

DNA: TGCGCCAGCAGCCAATGGAGATTTGGAAATGAGCAGTTCTTC
CDR3: CASSQWRFGNEQFF
length: 14
D: NA
V: TRBV4-1
size: NA
J: TRBJ2-1

DNA: TGTGCCTGGAGTGGACTGCCGGGGGAGCAGTACTTC
CDR3: CAWSGLPGEQYF
length: 12
D: NA
V: TRBV30
size: NA
J: TRBJ2-7

DNA: TGTGCCAGCTCACCTCCCCGACAGGGGATGAACACTGAAGCTTTCTTT
CDR3: CASSPPRQGMNTEAFF
length: 16
D: TRBD1
V: TRBV18
size: NA
J: TRBJ1-1

DNA: TGCGCCAGCAGTGTAAGTGGGGGGGCAACAGCTTTCTTT
CDR3: CASSVSGGATAFF
length: 13
D: NA
V: TRBV10-1
size: NA
J: TRBJ1-1

DNA: TGTGCCAGCAGCCAAGATCGCAGGGTCTTAAACATTCAGTACTTC
CDR3: CASSQDRRVLNIQYF
length: 15
D: NA
V: TRBV3-1/TRBV3-2
size: once
J: TRBJ2-4

DNA: TGCAGCGTGGGTCCAGGACAGGGGAACACTGAAGCTTTCTTT
CDR3: CSVGPGQGNTEAFF
length: 14
D: TRBD1
V: TRBV29-1
size: NA
J: TRBJ1-1

DNA: TGTGCCAGCAGTTTATCCCCCGCTGACAGAGTCCAAGAGACCCAGTACTTC
CDR3: CASSLSPADRVQETQYF
length: 17
D: NA
V: TRBV28
size: once
J: TRBJ2-5

DNA: TGTGCCAGCAGCGGAAGCACGTTAGCCAAAAACATTCAGTACTTC
CDR3: CASSGSTLAKNIQYF
length: 15
D: NA
V: TRBV9
size: NA
J: TRBJ2-4

DNA: TGTGCCAGCAGTCCCCCGGGAGCGGGAGGTAGCGAGCAGTACTTC
CDR3: CASSPPGAGGSEQYF
length: 15
D: TRBD2
V: TRBV28
size: NA
J: TRBJ2-7

DNA: TGTGCCAGCAGCCAAGATGTGTGGGGGCCTGGAAACACCATATATTTT
CDR3: CASSQDVWGPGNTIYF
length: 16
D: NA
V: TRBV4-2
size: NA
J: TRBJ1-3

DNA: TGTGCCAGTAGTATACTAGGGACAGCCAAGGGCTACACCTTC
CDR3: CASSILGTAKGYTF
length: 14
D: TRBD1
V: TRBV19
size: NA
J: TRBJ1-2

DNA: TGTGCCAGCAGCTTAATACGAGGAGATACGCAGTATTTT
CDR3: CASSLIRGDTQYF
length: 13
D: NA
V: TRBV5-5
size: NA
J: TRBJ2-3

DNA: TGTGCCAGCAGCTTAGCGGGACAGAGCACTGAAGCTTTCTTT
CDR3: CASSLAGQSTEAFF
length: 14
D: TRBD1
V: TRBV11-2
size: NA
J: TRBJ1-1

DNA: TGTGCCAGCAGTCCGGGGGGCCGGGACTACCGCTCCTACAATGAGCAGTTCTTC
CDR3: CASSPGGRDYRSYNEQFF
length: 18
D: NA
V: TRBV28
size: NA
J: TRBJ2-1

DNA: TGTGCCAGCAGCGTAGACCGGGACAGCAGAAACACCGGGGAGCTGTTTTTT
CDR3: CASSVDRDSRNTGELFF
length: 17
D: TRBD1
V: TRBV9
size: NA
J: TRBJ2-2

DNA: TGTGCCAGTAGTATAGGGAGTCCGAGGCAGCCCCAGCATTTT
CDR3: CASSIGSPRQPQHF
length: 14
D: NA
V: TRBV19
size: few
J: TRBJ1-5

DNA: TGTGCCAGCAGGTCGGGGGGAAGCTCCTACAATGAGCAGTTCTTC
CDR3: CASRSGGSSYNEQFF
length: 15
D: TRBD2
V: TRBV2
size: NA
J: TRBJ2-1

DNA: TGTGCCAGCAGTTACCGGGACAGGGCCTACGAGCAGTACTTC
CDR3: CASSYRDRAYEQYF
length: 14
D: TRBD1
V: TRBV6-2/TRBV6-3
size: few
J: TRBJ2-7

DNA: TGCGCCAGCAGCCAAGGACTAGCGGAGCTCTCTGGGGCCAACGTCCTGACTTTC
CDR3: CASSQGLAELSGANVLTF
length: 18
D: TRBD2
V: TRBV4-3
size: NA
J: TRBJ2-6

DNA: TGTGCCAGTAGCCCAAAAGGACTAGCGGGCTACGAGCAGTACTTC
CDR3: CASSPKGLAGYEQYF
length: 15
D: TRBD2
V: TRBV19
size: NA
J: TRBJ2-7

DNA: TGTGCCAGCTCACCAAGGACAGGGTCAGATACGCAGTATTTT
CDR3: CASSPRTGSDTQYF
length: 14
D: TRBD1
V: TRBV18
size: NA
J: TRBJ2-3

DNA: TGTGCCAGCAGCCACCGGGACTCATTAGCCAAAAACATTCAGTACTTC
CDR3: CASSHRDSLAKNIQYF
length: 16
D: NA
V: TRBV4-2
size: once
J: TRBJ2-4

DNA: TGTGCCTCTAGTGGGGACAGGGGGTTTGGGGAGCTGTTTTTT
CDR3: CASSGDRGFGELFF
length: 14
D: TRBD1
V: TRBV30
size: NA
J: TRBJ2-2

DNA: TGTGCCAGCAGCTTAGATGGGGCATTGGAAGCTTTCTTT
CDR3: CASSLDGALEAFF
length: 13
D: NA
V: TRBV11-2
size: NA
J: TRBJ1-1